Below, one T cell receptor beta chain is given with its context. Its antigen target is currently unknown. The sequencing machine was an Illumina HiSeq 2000. 5'RACE template switching, by which a universal primer site and unique molecular identifiers were added, was used to make TCR beta cDNA libraries. cDNA synthesis was primed from the TCR beta constant segment and was followed by two successive PCR amplification steps. In the source study's methods: MIGEC handled demultiplexing of the reads and grouping by UMI, while MiTCR was used to assemble and quantify clonotypes. To exclude erroneous sequences, only TCR cDNA sequences supported by at least two reads were retained. The tcR package was used for downstream repertoire analysis, and clonotypes were matched between fractions using CDR3 nucleotide sequence together with V segment. VDJmatch was used to annotate antigen specificity against VDJdb, with one amino acid substitution in CDR3 allowed. The reads were reprocessed in TCRdb, with one entry per CDR3 protein sequence and no accompanying DNA. The authors' filters were not applied to this entry. The sample's own table lists a few hundred thousand distinct CDR3 sequences. Clones ranked in the top ten supply roughly 3.4% of the sample.

Looking up the germline V gene yields CDR1 SGHTA and CDR2 FQGNSA. The CDR3 covers 15 residues, taking in both the cysteine and the phenylalanine. A DNA sequence was not provided. These data originate in a study of T cells expressing NK-cell markers (dated by TCRdb to between 2020 and 2021). At the level of the whole study: TCR beta-chain repertoires were profiled in sorted CD3+CD56+NKG2C+, CD3+CD56+NKG2C- and CD3+CD56-NKG2C+ T-cell subsets from several donors. Among the eight sequenced donors, seven were HCMV-seropositive and one was HCMV-seronegative. All eight donors whose samples were sequenced were randomly selected healthy volunteers, three of them men and five women. Libraries were sequenced as 2 x 150 bp reads on Illumina HiSeq 2000/2500, MiSeq or NextSeq. Study-level results and caveats: Those dominant clonotypes were again the most abundant among CD3+CD56-NKG2C+ cells in a few donors, at roughly 28.3-60.1%. It remained unclear whether the expanded NKG2C-expressing T cell clones were specific for HCMV antigens. For roughly 6 donors, the dominant CD3+CD56+NKG2C+ clonotypes were among the top 10 CD8+ clonotypes and accounted for about 1.0-7.5% of CD8+ T cells.

To determine HCMV serostatus, a commercial ELISA kit was used to detect HCMV-specific IgG in serum. Peripheral blood mononuclear cells were isolated from blood by Ficoll density gradient centrifugation. The sequence joins TRBV7-2 to TRBJ1-6; without DNA, the TCRdb call of TRBD1 cannot be checked. The source of this sequence is a man aged 18 to 29 in good health. Donor details come from another sample of the same person, matched by shared clones. Sequences were obtained from blood T cells: a sorted CD56 or NKG2C T cell subset, CD4+ or CD8+ T cells, or bulk PBMC T cells (not recorded which). The CDR3 corresponds to CASSARQGTGSPLHF.